Detailed here is one T cell receptor (beta chain). In the authors' workflow: Amplification from reference gene primers served as the basis for estimated nucleated cell counts. The method was immunoSEQ multiplex PCR; TCRdb's version includes in-frame clones alone and lacks a portion of them. V and J calls and clone size are those listed in that table; D and trimming were worked out from the DNA. Among a few hundred thousand clones listed, around 86% were seen once. This sample was taken from a study of blood T cell repertoires in COVID-19. At the level of the study: Sites across the United States, Italy and Spain contributed samples from acute and convalescent COVID-19. From T cells, B-cell-depleted T cells, or PBMCs came the material, which was cDNA or gDNA.

The CDR3 totals 13 residues. CDR1 is SGDLS and CDR2 is YYNGEE in the germline V gene. V shed 2 bases, J shed 4 bases, and the junction held 2 bases outside the gene matches. Material: peripheral blood. The sequence was obtained from a woman aged 30 to 39 with active or convalescent COVID-19. The chain links TRBV9 to TRBJ1-1, with TRBD1 identical over 7 bases. The CDR3 here is CASSVHRGTEAFF. As DNA, the CDR3 is TGTGCCAGCAGCGTCCACAGGGGCACTGAAGCTTTCTTT.